These 10 T cell receptor beta chains were all obtained from the same sample, sequenced in a study of blood T cells in healthy people across ages. A second PCR, run for roughly 7 to 12 cycles, used a sample-barcoded 5' primer plus a J-beta primer mix. In TCRdb, the 5' RACE reads were re-called with MiXCR into one record per CDR3 protein. The table lists about 1,600,000 distinct CDR3 sequences, approximately 42% of them singletons. Sequenced input: blood. Source of these receptors: a woman aged 18-29 years in good health.

The J gene is TRBJ1-6, the V gene TRBV6-1, with TRBD1 matching 7 bases. Trimming removed 3 bases from V and 13 bases from J; junction bases left unmatched: 12. There are 15 residues in the CDR3. The V gene's germline CDR1 is MNHNS and CDR2 SASEGT. CDR3 region: CASSETGQAESPLHF. The CDR3 nucleotides read TGTGCCAGCAGTGAGACAGGACAGGCCGAGTCTCCCCTCCACTTT.

The gene calls are TRBV5-1 and TRBJ2-1; the match to TRBD2 covers 8 bases. The CDR3 loop spans 15 amino acids. Germline V gene sequence: CDR1 SGHRS, CDR2 YFSETQ. The V gene end was trimmed by 5 bases and the J gene end by 9 bases; junction bases not matched to a gene: 13. The CDR3 DNA reads TGCGCCAGCAGGTTGTTTGAGCGGGAGAGAGGTGAGCAGTTCTTC. Protein: CASRLFERERGEQFF.

This chain connects TRBV5-8 to TRBJ1-6, with 8 nucleotides matching TRBD1. CDR1 SGHTS and CDR2 YDEGEE come from the germline V gene. The V segment lost 4 bases and the J segment 10 bases; nucleotides outside the gene matches: 7. The CDR3 is 14 amino acids. The CDR3 DNA reads TGTGCCAGCAGCCACCGAACAGGGGGATCACCCCTCCACTTT. This gives the protein CASSHRTGGSPLHF.

This clonotype came up a few times. The chain links TRBV20-1 to TRBJ2-2, with TRBD1 as a possible D gene (6 bases). The CDR3 contains 14 residues. V lost 3 bases, J lost 3 bases, and 11 bases lay in between. Germline V CDR1 and CDR2: DFQATT, SNEGSKA (reference sequence). DNA for the CDR3: TGCAGTGCTAGCCGGGACACCGACACCGGGGAGCTGTTTTTT. As protein: CSASRDTDTGELFF.

This clonotype has more than one count but fewer than ten. The chain joins TRBV29-1 to TRBJ2-4; no reliable D call. The closer fit of TRBJ2-5 to the DNA end suggests the J call may be wrong. There are 15 residues in the CDR3. Germline assignment: CDR1 SQVTM and CDR2 ANQGSEA. CDR3 DNA sequence: TGCAGCGCTAAACCAAGAGGTTCAAAGAGGGAGACCCAGTACTTC. Translation gives CSAKPRGSKRETQYF.

This clonotype was seen a few times. The chain uses TRBV20-1 and TRBJ1-5; D is undetermined. Between the trimmed V and J ends, which lost 3 bases and 0 bases, there was a span of 9 bases. The CDR3 loop spans 14 amino acids. Germline CDR1 DFQATT, CDR2 SNEGSKA (reference sequence). This CDR3 reads CSARSGGSNQPQHF. CDR3 DNA: TGCAGTGCTAGGTCAGGTGGTAGCAATCAGCCCCAGCATTTT.

In this sample, this clonotype turned up a few times. The rearrangement joins TRBV5-1 to TRBJ2-7; D tentatively fits TRBD1 or TRBD2 (5 bases each). The CDR3 sequence is 14 residues long. Germline V gives CDR1 SGHRS, CDR2 YFSETQ. Trimming shortened V by 5 bases and J by 2 bases, and 14 bases separated the two germline ends. The CDR3 loop reads CASRDEGRAYEQYF. In nucleotides, the CDR3 is TGCGCCAGCAGGGACGAGGGGCGCGCCTACGAGCAGTACTTC. Full variable domain (remainder filled in from reference TRBV5-1 and TRBJ2-7): KAGVTQTPRYLIKTRGQQVTLSCSPISGHRSVSWYQQTPGQGLQFLFEYFSETQRNKGNFPGRFSGRQFSNSRSEMNVSTLELGDSALYLCASRDEGRAYEQYFGPGTRLTVT.

The V and J genes are TRBV28 and TRBJ2-7; 7 positions match TRBD1. The CDR3 is 16 amino acids. Germline V gives CDR1 MDHEN, CDR2 SYDVKM. V lost 2 bases, J lost 5 bases, and 12 bases stayed unmatched. DNA for the CDR3: TGTGCCAGCAGTTTACTCTTACAGGGGCTCCTGAACGAGCAGTACTTC. As protein: CASSLLLQGLLNEQYF.

The chain is built from TRBV20-1 and TRBJ2-3; 12 bases are a match to TRBD2. J gave up 4 bases and V 7 bases, and 15 bases lay outside the gene matches. Germline loops: CDR1 DFQATT, CDR2 SNEGSKA (reference sequence). The CDR3 has 17 residues. The CDR3 region has the DNA TGCAGTGATACACTAGCGGGAGGCGTTTCGCCCCCAGATACGCAGTATTTT. Translated, it gives CSDTLAGGVSPPDTQYF.

The chain joins TRBV6-5 to TRBJ2-1, with D unresolved. Germline loops: CDR1 MNHEY, CDR2 SVGAGI. Trimming stripped 0 bases from V and 5 bases from J, with 14 bases between. The CDR3 is 16 residues long. As DNA, the CDR3 is TGTGCCAGCAGTTACTCGGGTGCCCGGAGAAACAATGAGCAGTTCTTC. It yields the protein CASSYSGARRNNEQFF.